A selection of T cell receptor beta chains follows, all from one sample in a study of blood T cell repertoires in COVID-19. Method: immunoSEQ multiplex PCR; TCRdb's copy keeps in-frame clones and lacks some. The table lists about 170,000 clones, 84% of them singletons. The sequencing input was peripheral blood. The receptors were sampled from a man in his forties or fifties who had recovered from COVID-19. The CDR3 runs from the conserved cysteine through the conserved F or W. The order of the fields is CDR3 DNA, CDR3 protein, J gene, clone size, CDR3 length, V gene, D gene. The D gene is left open where the match is weak. Rows may omit the clone size; those that give it use once, few, many or a size class.

cdr3_nt: TGTGCCAGCAGTCCCCACAATACAGGGCGGGTCGCTGAAGCTTTCTTT; cdr3_aa: CASSPHNTGRVAEAFF; j_call: TRBJ1-1; clone_size: .; cdr3_length: 16; v_call: TRBV6-2/TRBV6-3; d_call: .
cdr3_nt: TGTGCCAGCAGTTGGACAGGGGAGAGAACAGATACGCAGTATTTT; cdr3_aa: CASSWTGERTDTQYF; j_call: TRBJ2-3; clone_size: once; cdr3_length: 15; v_call: TRBV11-3; d_call: TRBD1
cdr3_nt: TGTGCCAGCAGCTTAACCGGGACACCGGGCGAGCAGTACTTC; cdr3_aa: CASSLTGTPGEQYF; j_call: TRBJ2-7; clone_size: .; cdr3_length: 14; v_call: TRBV7-9; d_call: .
cdr3_nt: TGCGCCAGCAGCCACGGACAGGAGTCCTACGAGCAGTACTTC; cdr3_aa: CASSHGQESYEQYF; j_call: TRBJ2-7; clone_size: .; cdr3_length: 14; v_call: TRBV4-3; d_call: TRBD1
cdr3_nt: TGTGCCAGCTCACCGACAACGCCGGCAGTTACCTACGAGCAGTACTTC; cdr3_aa: CASSPTTPAVTYEQYF; j_call: TRBJ2-7; clone_size: .; cdr3_length: 16; v_call: TRBV18; d_call: .
cdr3_nt: TGTGCCAGCTCACAGGGGGCCGTCTACGAGCAGTACTTC; cdr3_aa: CASSQGAVYEQYF; j_call: TRBJ2-7; clone_size: few; cdr3_length: 13; v_call: TRBV18; d_call: TRBD1
cdr3_nt: TGTGCCTGGAGTGTGAACAATGCTTTCGAGCAGTACTTC; cdr3_aa: CAWSVNNAFEQYF; j_call: TRBJ2-7; clone_size: .; cdr3_length: 13; v_call: TRBV30; d_call: .
cdr3_nt: TGCGCCAGCAAAAGGGACTCGCAAGCAGATACGCAGTATTTT; cdr3_aa: CASKRDSQADTQYF; j_call: TRBJ2-3; clone_size: .; cdr3_length: 14; v_call: TRBV5-1; d_call: .
cdr3_nt: TGTGCTACCGCCCCAGGGCGGGAGGGGTGGTACGAGCAGTACTTC; cdr3_aa: CATAPGREGWYEQYF; j_call: TRBJ2-7; clone_size: few; cdr3_length: 15; v_call: TRBV12-5; d_call: TRBD2
cdr3_nt: TGTGCTAGCGAAATTTCGGGCGGGGGAAACAATGAGCAGTTCTTC; cdr3_aa: CASEISGGGNNEQFF; j_call: TRBJ2-1; clone_size: .; cdr3_length: 15; v_call: TRBV12-5; d_call: TRBD2
cdr3_nt: TGTGCCACCAGCCAAACAGGGACCCAAGAGACCCAGTACTTC; cdr3_aa: CATSQTGTQETQYF; j_call: TRBJ2-5; clone_size: .; cdr3_length: 14; v_call: TRBV24-1; d_call: .
cdr3_nt: TGTGCCAGCAGTTTGTTCGGGTGGCAGTTGAACACTGAAGCTTTCTTT; cdr3_aa: CASSLFGWQLNTEAFF; j_call: TRBJ1-1; clone_size: .; cdr3_length: 16; v_call: TRBV27; d_call: .
cdr3_nt: TGCGCCAGCAGCCAACAAGCAAACTTGCCCCAGCATTTT; cdr3_aa: CASSQQANLPQHF; j_call: TRBJ1-5; clone_size: .; cdr3_length: 13; v_call: TRBV4-3; d_call: .
cdr3_nt: TGTGCCAGCAGCCCCCCGCAGGGAAGTACTGAAGCTTTCTTT; cdr3_aa: CASSPPQGSTEAFF; j_call: TRBJ1-1; clone_size: .; cdr3_length: 14; v_call: TRBV7-9; d_call: .
cdr3_nt: TGTGCCAGTAGTTCCACGGGACAGGGGATCGACGAGCAGTACTTC; cdr3_aa: CASSSTGQGIDEQYF; j_call: TRBJ2-7; clone_size: .; cdr3_length: 15; v_call: TRBV19; d_call: TRBD1
cdr3_nt: TGTGCCAGCAGTTCAGGCGGTGGGACAGGAGAAAAAGGGTACTTC; cdr3_aa: CASSSGGGTGEKGYF; j_call: TRBJ2-7; clone_size: once; cdr3_length: 15; v_call: TRBV6-5; d_call: TRBD1
cdr3_nt: TGTGCCAGCAGCTTAATCCCCGCGCGGGACGGGGGACTAGCGGGAGGGCCAAATGAGCAGTTCTTC; cdr3_aa: CASSLIPARDGGLAGGPNEQFF; j_call: TRBJ2-1; clone_size: .; cdr3_length: 22; v_call: TRBV7-6; d_call: TRBD2
cdr3_nt: TGTGCCAGCAGTTCTCGGCTGGGGGGAGTGAATGAGCAGTTCTTC; cdr3_aa: CASSSRLGGVNEQFF; j_call: TRBJ2-1; clone_size: .; cdr3_length: 15; v_call: TRBV28; d_call: .
cdr3_nt: TGTGCCAGCACTCCGGGACAGGTAAACGTGGAGCTGTTTTTT; cdr3_aa: CASTPGQVNVELFF; j_call: TRBJ2-2; clone_size: .; cdr3_length: 14; v_call: TRBV2; d_call: TRBD1
cdr3_nt: TGTGCCATCAGTGAGTCGGTGGGGACAGTAAATTCACCCCTCCACTTT; cdr3_aa: CAISESVGTVNSPLHF; j_call: TRBJ1-6; clone_size: once; cdr3_length: 16; v_call: TRBV10-3; d_call: TRBD1
cdr3_nt: TGTGCCAGCAGACCCAATAGCGGAGAGCAGTTCTTC; cdr3_aa: CASRPNSGEQFF; j_call: TRBJ2-1; clone_size: .; cdr3_length: 12; v_call: TRBV7-9; d_call: .
cdr3_nt: TGCGCCAGCAGCCAAGCGACAAGCTACAATGAGCAGTTCTTC; cdr3_aa: CASSQATSYNEQFF; j_call: TRBJ2-1; clone_size: .; cdr3_length: 14; v_call: TRBV4-3; d_call: .
cdr3_nt: TGCAGCGTTGATGGTGGCAACACCGGGGAGCTGTTTTTT; cdr3_aa: CSVDGGNTGELFF; j_call: TRBJ2-2; clone_size: .; cdr3_length: 13; v_call: TRBV29-1; d_call: .
cdr3_nt: TGTGCCAGCAGCTTCCGGGACACTGTCCTAGAAGCTTTCTTT; cdr3_aa: CASSFRDTVLEAFF; j_call: TRBJ1-1; clone_size: .; cdr3_length: 14; v_call: TRBV7-2; d_call: .
cdr3_nt: TGTGCCAGCAGTCTCGGCGGGGTGGACTACGAGCAGTACTTC; cdr3_aa: CASSLGGVDYEQYF; j_call: TRBJ2-7; clone_size: .; cdr3_length: 14; v_call: TRBV6-5; d_call: .
cdr3_nt: TGTGCCAGCAGTTTTCCGGGCACCGGGGAGCTGTTTTTT; cdr3_aa: CASSFPGTGELFF; j_call: TRBJ2-2; clone_size: few; cdr3_length: 13; v_call: TRBV27; d_call: .
cdr3_nt: TGTGCCAGCAGCAAACAGGGGACCAACACTGAAGCTTTCTTT; cdr3_aa: CASSKQGTNTEAFF; j_call: TRBJ1-1; clone_size: .; cdr3_length: 14; v_call: TRBV7-9; d_call: TRBD1
cdr3_nt: TGTGCCAGCAGCGCAGAGGGACAGGGTGTGTTCTATGGCTACACCTTC; cdr3_aa: CASSAEGQGVFYGYTF; j_call: TRBJ1-2; clone_size: few; cdr3_length: 16; v_call: TRBV7-9; d_call: TRBD1
cdr3_nt: TGCAGTGCTAGTAGACAGGGACAAGAGACCCAGTACTTC; cdr3_aa: CSASRQGQETQYF; j_call: TRBJ2-5; clone_size: .; cdr3_length: 13; v_call: TRBV20-1; d_call: TRBD1
cdr3_nt: TGTGCCTGGAGATCTACGACTAATACGCAGTATTTT; cdr3_aa: CAWRSTTNTQYF; j_call: TRBJ2-3; clone_size: .; cdr3_length: 12; v_call: TRBV30; d_call: .
cdr3_nt: TGTGCCAGCAGTAGGACAGGGGAGCACTACGAGCAGTACTTC; cdr3_aa: CASSRTGEHYEQYF; j_call: TRBJ2-7; clone_size: .; cdr3_length: 14; v_call: TRBV6-5; d_call: TRBD1
cdr3_nt: TGTGCCACCAGTGATCGACAGCTTAATTCACCCCTCCACTTT; cdr3_aa: CATSDRQLNSPLHF; j_call: TRBJ1-6; clone_size: .; cdr3_length: 14; v_call: TRBV24-1; d_call: .
cdr3_nt: TGCAGCGCAGGGACAGGGCCTGAAGCTTTCTTT; cdr3_aa: CSAGTGPEAFF; j_call: TRBJ1-1; clone_size: .; cdr3_length: 11; v_call: TRBV29-1; d_call: TRBD1
cdr3_nt: TGCAGCGGCCTGGGACTCTATGGCTACACCTTC; cdr3_aa: CSGLGLYGYTF; j_call: TRBJ1-2; clone_size: .; cdr3_length: 11; v_call: TRBV29-1; d_call: .
cdr3_nt: TGTGCCAGCGGCAGGGGGGAAGAGACCCAGTACTTC; cdr3_aa: CASGRGEETQYF; j_call: TRBJ2-5; clone_size: .; cdr3_length: 12; v_call: TRBV2; d_call: .
cdr3_nt: TGTGCCAGCCGACCTGGGACTAGCGTAGCAGAGACCCAGTACTTC; cdr3_aa: CASRPGTSVAETQYF; j_call: TRBJ2-5; clone_size: .; cdr3_length: 15; v_call: TRBV7-2; d_call: TRBD2
cdr3_nt: TGTGCCAGCAGCTTGGGTCTAGGGAGGCTCCATGAGCAGTTCTTC; cdr3_aa: CASSLGLGRLHEQFF; j_call: TRBJ2-1; clone_size: .; cdr3_length: 15; v_call: TRBV11-3; d_call: .
cdr3_nt: TGTGCCAGCAGTTTTTGGGGGGGCTACGACAATGAGCAGTTCTTC; cdr3_aa: CASSFWGGYDNEQFF; j_call: TRBJ2-1; clone_size: .; cdr3_length: 15; v_call: TRBV27; d_call: .
cdr3_nt: TGTGCCAGCAGCTTAGTTAGGGGGAGCTCCTACAATGAGCAGTTCTTC; cdr3_aa: CASSLVRGSSYNEQFF; j_call: TRBJ2-1; clone_size: .; cdr3_length: 16; v_call: TRBV7-2; d_call: .
cdr3_nt: TGTGCCAGCAGGCCCGCGCCCGGGGAGCTGTTTTTT; cdr3_aa: CASRPAPGELFF; j_call: TRBJ2-2; clone_size: .; cdr3_length: 12; v_call: TRBV27; d_call: .
cdr3_nt: TGTGTCAGCAGCTTAGGGCTAGCGGTAAACAATGAGCAGTTCTTC; cdr3_aa: CVSSLGLAVNNEQFF; j_call: TRBJ2-1; clone_size: .; cdr3_length: 15; v_call: TRBV7-3; d_call: TRBD2
cdr3_nt: TGTGCCTGGAATTCGCGGGGAGAAGTATCCTACGAGCAGTACTTC; cdr3_aa: CAWNSRGEVSYEQYF; j_call: TRBJ2-7; clone_size: .; cdr3_length: 15; v_call: TRBV30; d_call: .
cdr3_nt: TGCAGCGTTGGGTCGGTTACTGAAGCTTTCTTT; cdr3_aa: CSVGSVTEAFF; j_call: TRBJ1-1; clone_size: .; cdr3_length: 11; v_call: TRBV29-1; d_call: .
cdr3_nt: TGCGCCAGCAGCTTGGCCTATAGAGGAATTGAAGCTTTCTTT; cdr3_aa: CASSLAYRGIEAFF; j_call: TRBJ1-1; clone_size: medium-sized; cdr3_length: 14; v_call: TRBV5-1; d_call: .
cdr3_nt: TGTGCCAGCTCACCAACGGACAGGGGACGGGAAAAACTGTTTTTT; cdr3_aa: CASSPTDRGREKLFF; j_call: TRBJ1-4; clone_size: .; cdr3_length: 15; v_call: TRBV18; d_call: TRBD1
cdr3_nt: TGCGCCAGCAGTCATCCGACTAGCGGGAGTTACGAGCAGTACTTC; cdr3_aa: CASSHPTSGSYEQYF; j_call: TRBJ2-7; clone_size: .; cdr3_length: 15; v_call: TRBV23-1; d_call: TRBD2
cdr3_nt: TGTGCCAGCGGAGGTGAGGGCCCCTATGGCTACACCTTC; cdr3_aa: CASGGEGPYGYTF; j_call: TRBJ1-2; clone_size: .; cdr3_length: 13; v_call: TRBV5-6; d_call: .
cdr3_nt: TGTGCCAGCGGCCCCGGAGGAGCGGGGAGCTCCTACGAGCAGTACTTC; cdr3_aa: CASGPGGAGSSYEQYF; j_call: TRBJ2-7; clone_size: many; cdr3_length: 16; v_call: TRBV5-8; d_call: TRBD2
cdr3_nt: TGCGCCAGCCATCTGACCTTTGGGTCAGGCGAGCAGTACTTC; cdr3_aa: CASHLTFGSGEQYF; j_call: TRBJ2-7; clone_size: .; cdr3_length: 14; v_call: TRBV10-1; d_call: .
cdr3_nt: TGTGCCAGCAGCCCGGGACACAATACAAACACCATATATTTT; cdr3_aa: CASSPGHNTNTIYF; j_call: TRBJ1-3; clone_size: .; cdr3_length: 14; v_call: TRBV7-9; d_call: .